In its sample, the clone carrying this T cell receptor beta chain ranks as large. Its antigen is unknown. The sample is drawn from a study of vaccination and CD4 T cells after COVID-19. The Oncomine TCR Beta short-read assay was what sequenced the DNA obtained from cultured CD4+ T cells. TCRdb itself ran the PCR reads through MiXCR, one entry per CDR3 protein. The table includes roughly 3,800 distinct CDR3 sequences, 14% detected once. Findings of the study overall: Convalescent patients showed a median about 86% of reactive clones that were seen only post-vaccination. Researchers looked at relatively few convalescent patients and had no early post-infection timepoints.

Treatment specified: approximately nine-day PBMC culture with coronavirus spike peptide pools or control peptides (ViraFEST assay). Upon completion of about 11 days of culture, CD4+ T cells were isolated via negative selection. This clonotype was sampled from a human donor who had recovered from COVID-19. The sequencing sample was made of CD4+ T cells from blood, cultured in vitro.

CDR3: CASKHRENSPLHF. DNA of the CDR3: TGTGCCAGCAAGCACAGGGAAAATTCACCCCTCCACTTT. V and J are TRBV2 and TRBJ1-6; possibly TRBD1 for D (6 bases). V lost 7 bases, J lost 7 bases, and 11 bases lay in between. Germline CDR1 is SNHLY and CDR2 is FYNNEI. CDR3 length: 13 amino acids. Based on the CDR3 plus reference TRBV2 and TRBJ1-6, the full variable domain is EPEVTQTPSHQVTQMGQEVILRCVPISNHLYFYWYRQILGQKVEFLVSFYNNEISEKSEIFDDQFSVERPDGSNFTLKIRSTKLEDSAMYFCASKHRENSPLHFGNGTRLTVT.